The 5 T cell receptor beta chains reported below all come from one sample, sequenced in a study of OX40 agonist ivuxolimab in advanced cancers. Libraries were prepared by immunoSEQ multiplex PCR; TCRdb keeps only in-frame clonotypes and omits some of them. The sample lists roughly 18,000 clones; around 83% were seen once. Source: CD4+ or CD8+ T cells sorted from blood, taken in a trial of the OX40 agonist ivuxolimab. These receptors were obtained from an adult with an advanced solid tumor such as melanoma, head and neck, liver or kidney cancer.

This chain joins TRBV6-1 and TRBJ2-7; possible D gene TRBD1, 7 bases. The length of the CDR3 is 14 residues. Germline CDR1 reads MNHNS; CDR2 reads SASEGT. V was clipped by 1 base and J by 9 bases, with 16 bases between them. CDR3 bases: TGTGCCAGCAGTGAAGGGGTCAGGGGGGCTGGGCAGTACTTC. Its protein is CASSEGVRGAGQYF.

V is TRBV28 and J is TRBJ2-2; perhaps TRBD1 as D (6 bases). This CDR3 is built from 18 residues. CDR1 MDHEN and CDR2 SYDVKM come from the germline V gene. Trimming stripped 2 bases from V and 0 bases from J, with 16 bases between. CDR3 coding DNA: TGTGCCAGCAGTTTAAGTTTGCACAGGGATACGAACACCGGGGAGCTGTTTTTT. Protein sequence: CASSLSLHRDTNTGELFF.

The chain has TRBV6-1 and TRBJ1-2; D gene uncertain. Germline V lookup: CDR1 MNHNS, CDR2 SASEGT. The CDR3 spans 15 residues. V was cut by 3 bases and J by 4 bases, with 15 bases left in between. The CDR3 coding sequence is TGTGCCAGCAGTGACCTAAAAAGGACGGTCTATGGCTACACCTTC. It encodes CASSDLKRTVYGYTF.

This chain joins TRBV7-2 and TRBJ2-7; the D gene could be TRBD1 or TRBD2 (5 bases each). The CDR3 has 16 amino acids. V lost 4 bases and J 1 base, leaving 17 bases between the germline ends. CDR1 and CDR2 (germline): SGHTA, FQGNSA. This CDR3 is CASSSRIGTGSYEQYF. The CDR3 nucleotides are TGTGCCAGCAGCTCGCGTATAGGGACGGGTTCCTACGAGCAGTACTTC. Full variable domain (outside the CDR3, taken from reference TRBV7-2 and TRBJ2-7): GAGVSQSPSNKVTEKGKDVELRCDPISGHTALYWYRQSLGQGLEFLIYFQGNSAPDKSGLPSDRFSAERTGGSVSTLTIQRTQQEDSAVYLCASSSRIGTGSYEQYFGPGTRLTVT.

This clone was found once. CDR3 sequence (DNA): TGTGCCAGCAGTTACTCGGCCAGGGGCCAAGAGACCCAGTACTTC. This gives the protein CASSYSARGQETQYF. The chain couples TRBV6-6 to TRBJ2-5; TRBD1 is a possible D gene (6 bases). The CDR3 sequence is 15 residues long. In germline, CDR1 is MNHNY, CDR2 SVGAGI (reference sequence). Trimming cost V 0 bases and J 1 base, with 9 bases left between them.